One and the same sample provided the 2 T cell receptor beta chains below, sequenced in a study of beta chain features in type 1 diabetes. For these TCRs, the target antigens are not known. Broader study findings: All four CD4+ subsets of Type 1 diabetes patients contained TCRB CDR3s that were moderately but significantly shorter.

Expressed TCRB transcripts were sequenced because the entire RNA isolate underwent reverse transcription. The protocol was immunoSEQ multiplex PCR, while the TCRdb copy is restricted to in-frame clones and leaves out a portion. There are some 200,000 clones in the sample; roughly 17% occur only once, and roughly 0.08% lies in the top ten. Material: naive CD4+ T cells from blood. The receptors come from a man aged 30 to 45 with type 1 diabetes.

This clone was counted a few times. The V gene is TRBV6-5, the J gene TRBJ2-7; D is uncertain. V shed 2 bases and J shed 3 bases, with 8 bases lying between them. In germline, CDR1 is MNHEY, CDR2 SVGAGI. The CDR3 has 13 residues. As DNA, the CDR3 is TGTGCCAGCAGTTACACAGCACACTACGAGCAGTACTTC. This codes for CASSYTAHYEQYF.

This clone has more than one count but fewer than ten. The V and J genes are TRBV5-1 and TRBJ2-3, with TRBD1 as a possible D gene (6 bases). The CDR3 runs 15 residues. The germline gives CDR1 SGHRS, CDR2 YFSETQ. Trimming removed 4 bases at V and 2 bases at J, with 14 bases between. CDR3 nucleotide sequence: TGCGCCAGCAGCGTCGGGACAAGATACACAGATACGCAGTATTTT. Translated: CASSVGTRYTDTQYF.